This T cell receptor (beta chain) came from a study of glioma-infiltrating T cells after dendritic cell vaccination. Looking at the study overall: Autologous tumor lysate-pulsed dendritic cell vaccination was given between about 2003 and 2013.

Germline CDR1 and CDR2: SGHVS and FNYEAQ. This CDR3 is built from 13 residues. J gave up 15 bases and V 1 base, and 9 bases lay outside the gene matches. Using immunoSEQ multiplex PCR, the repertoire was profiled, and TCRdb retains in-frame clones only, with some absent. The sample consists of 30,000 to 40,000 clones, almost 85% of them appearing once. The TCR sequence derives from a human donor with glioblastoma. Here the sequenced sample was blood, taken before dendritic cell vaccination. The gene calls are TRBV7-6 and TRBJ2-1; TRBD1 aligns across 7 bases. CDR3: CASSLGGTAVLFF. As DNA, the CDR3 is TGTGCCAGCAGCTTAGGGGGGACAGCAGTTTTGTTCTTC. Full variable domain (remainder filled in from reference TRBV7-6 and TRBJ2-1): GAGVSQSPRYKVTKRGQDVALRCDPISGHVSLYWYRQALGQGPEFLTYFNYEAQQDKSGLPNDRFSAERPEGSISTLTIQRTEQRDSAMYRCASSLGGTAVLFFGPGTRLTVL.